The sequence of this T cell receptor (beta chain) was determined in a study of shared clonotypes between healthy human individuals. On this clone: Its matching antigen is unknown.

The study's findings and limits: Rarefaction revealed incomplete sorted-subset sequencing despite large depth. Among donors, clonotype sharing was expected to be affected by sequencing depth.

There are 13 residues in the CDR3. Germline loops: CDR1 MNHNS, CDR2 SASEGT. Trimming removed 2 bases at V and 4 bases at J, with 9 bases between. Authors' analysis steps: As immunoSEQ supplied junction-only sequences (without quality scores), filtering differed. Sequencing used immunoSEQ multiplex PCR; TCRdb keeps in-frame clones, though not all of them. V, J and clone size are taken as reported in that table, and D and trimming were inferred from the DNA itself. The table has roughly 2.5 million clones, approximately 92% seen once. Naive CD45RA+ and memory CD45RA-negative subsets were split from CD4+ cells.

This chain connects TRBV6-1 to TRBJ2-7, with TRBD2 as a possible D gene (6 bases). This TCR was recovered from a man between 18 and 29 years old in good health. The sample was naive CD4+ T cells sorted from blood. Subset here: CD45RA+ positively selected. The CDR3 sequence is CASSERERYEQYF. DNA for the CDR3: TGTGCCAGCAGTGAACGGGAGAGGTACGAGCAGTACTTC.